This TCR beta chain was documented in a study of T cells after yellow fever vaccination. The study, taken as a whole, reports: Although most clonotypes did not, a small share appeared in both CD4 and CD8 compartments.

TCRdb analysed the 5' RACE reads with MiXCR anew, one entry per CDR3 protein. The sample contains some 100,000 distinct CDR3 sequences, about 7.2% of which appear only once. The table lists this clonotype with many counts. As yet, its antigen is unknown. CDR1 is DFQATT, CDR2 SNEGSKA, per germline (reference sequence). CDR3 length: 15 residues. Trimming removed 0 bases at V and 6 bases at J, with 14 bases between. The source of this sequence is a man younger than 35 who received the YFV17D yellow fever vaccine. This chain uses TRBV20-1 with TRBJ2-2; a possible D gene is TRBD2 (6 bases). The sequences come from CD4+ T cells sorted from PBMCs, collected about 49 days after the first yellow fever vaccination. CDR3 nucleotide sequence: TGCAGTGCTAGAGATCCTTCGGGGGTGGCCGGGGAGCTGTTTTTT. Amino acids: CSARDPSGVAGELFF.